The clone carrying this T cell receptor (beta chain) showed up many times. RNA transcripts were the source from which TCR beta CDR3 regions were amplified. The workflow started with a first-round RT-PCR run with HTBI primers and then moved on to a second-round multiplex PCR. TCRdb passed the multiplex PCR reads through MiXCR, listing each CDR3 protein once. The profile shows 400,000 to 450,000 distinct CDR3 sequences, around 20% of them singletons. Trimming took off 0 bases at V and 1 base at J, with 6 bases between the two ends. The CDR3 runs to 13 residues. The germline V gene encodes CDR1 GTSNPN and CDR2 SVGIG (reference sequence). New diagnoses, under 2 months' duration, and ages 18 to 65 characterized the hyperthyroidism patients. Clinical symptoms, serum thyroxine, TRAb, thyroid ultrasound and orbital computed tomography determined diagnosis. A volume of approximately 9.2 ml of fresh peripheral blood supplied the PBMCs.

The data derive from a study of Graves' ophthalmopathy and Graves' hyperthyroidism. The sequencing sample was made of peripheral blood. This receptor was identified in a woman between 18 and 29 years old with stable Graves' hyperthyroidism. The chain combines TRBV30 with TRBJ1-1; D gene uncertain. The CDR3 region has the DNA TGTGCCTGGAGTGTGATGGGGAACACTGAAGCTTTCTTT. It codes for CAWSVMGNTEAFF.